This entry features one TCR beta chain sequence. Original data processing: Nucleated cell number was recorded as an estimate derived from reference gene primer amplification. Some clones are missing from TCRdb's copy, which holds only in-frame ones; the method was immunoSEQ multiplex PCR. V and J calls and clone size follow that table, whereas D and trimming were derived from the DNA. The sample has over 200,000 clones; around 86% are singletons. This sample is part of a study of blood T cell repertoires in COVID-19. About the study: Both acute and convalescent COVID-19 samples were obtained from the United States, Italy and Spain. Sources were T cells, B-cell-depleted T cells, or PBMCs; the material itself was cDNA or gDNA.

Sequenced sample: peripheral blood. The sequence derives from a woman aged 25 to 39 who had recovered from COVID-19.

The CDR3 spells CATEGGNGYTF. In nucleotides, the CDR3 is TGCGCCACGGAAGGGGGTAATGGCTACACCTTC. The genes are TRBV4-1 and TRBJ1-2; D is perhaps TRBD1 (6 bases). Between the trimmed V and J ends, which lost 10 bases and 6 bases, there was a span of 12 bases. Germline CDR1 reads MGHRA; CDR2 reads YSYEKL. This CDR3 is 11 amino acids long.